A selection of T cell receptor beta chains follows, all from one sample in a study of Ad26.COV2.S vaccination and SARS-CoV-2 variants. TCRdb's table, derived via immunoSEQ multiplex PCR, lists solely in-frame clones and lacks some. The sample includes some 240,000 clones, roughly 87% of them seen just once. The sequencing used peripheral blood, collected in a trial of Ad26.COV2.S vaccine versus placebo. Receptors were obtained from a person between 18 and 60 years old who received the Ad26.COV2.S COVID-19 vaccine or a placebo. Each CDR3 is given with its conserved first and last residue. Fields, in order: J gene, V gene, D gene, clone size, CDR3 DNA, CDR3 protein. The D gene is left open where the match is weak. Some rows mark clone size as missing; the rest say once, few, many or name a class of expanded clone.

TRBJ2-7 | TRBV6-2/TRBV6-3 | TRBD2 | . | TGTGCCAGCAGTTTGTCAGGGAGGGTCGAGCAGTACTTC | CASSLSGRVEQYF
TRBJ2-3 | TRBV5-6 | . | . | TGTGCCAGCAGCATCGTGGCAGATACGCAGTATTTT | CASSIVADTQYF
TRBJ2-1 | TRBV6-1 | . | . | TGTGCCAGCAGTGAAGGACAGGTCTACAATGAGCAGTTCTTC | CASSEGQVYNEQFF
TRBJ1-1 | TRBV18 | . | . | TGTGCCAGCTCACAGGGGACCGGGAACACTGAAGCTTTCTTT | CASSQGTGNTEAFF
TRBJ1-2 | TRBV18 | . | . | TGTGCCAGCTCTCCAGATAACTATGGCTACACCTTC | CASSPDNYGYTF
TRBJ2-2 | TRBV5-6 | . | . | TGTGCCAGCAGCGCCGGGACCAACACCGGGGAGCTGTTTTTT | CASSAGTNTGELFF
TRBJ2-3 | TRBV19 | TRBD2 | . | TGTGCCAGTAGTAGACTAGCGGGGGGGACATCAGATACGCAGTATTTT | CASSRLAGGTSDTQYF
TRBJ2-3 | TRBV4-1 | TRBD2 | once | TGCGCCAGCAGCCATGGGACTAGCGGGAGGAGACGATATCACACAGATACGCAGTATTTT | CASSHGTSGRRRYHTDTQYF
TRBJ1-2 | TRBV28 | . | . | TGTGCCAGCAGATACCCGGGACCTAAGGACTATGGCTACACCTTC | CASRYPGPKDYGYTF
TRBJ1-2 | TRBV30 | TRBD1 | . | TGTGCCAGACGGGACAGGGCTGTCGGGGGCTACACCTTC | CARRDRAVGGYTF
TRBJ2-7 | TRBV12-3/TRBV12-4 | . | once | TGTGCCAGCAGTTTCGCGGCAGCTGACGAGCAGTACTTC | CASSFAAADEQYF
TRBJ2-1 | TRBV3-1/TRBV3-2 | TRBD2 | . | TGTGCCAGCAGCCCGCAAGCCCCGGGACCTAGCGGGGGGGCCATCTTC | CASSPQAPGPSGGAIF
TRBJ1-4 | TRBV30 | . | . | TGTGCCTGGAGTGCGGGACTCACGAATGAAAAACTGTTTTTT | CAWSAGLTNEKLFF
TRBJ2-1 | TRBV4-1 | TRBD2 | . | TGCGCCAGCAGCCCGAGGGGGACTAGCGGGATTAATGAGCAGTTCTTC | CASSPRGTSGINEQFF
TRBJ1-4 | TRBV18 | . | . | TGTGCCAGCTCACCACTTTACTCCGTTAATGAAAAACTGTTTTTT | CASSPLYSVNEKLFF
TRBJ2-7 | TRBV2 | . | few | TGTGCCAGCAGTAGTCCGGCCTACGAGCAGTACTTC | CASSSPAYEQYF
TRBJ2-2 | TRBV5-1 | . | . | TGCGCCAGCAGCTTGGAGGGCACCAACACCGGGGAGCTGTTTTTT | CASSLEGTNTGELFF
TRBJ2-3 | TRBV9 | TRBD2 | . | TGTGCCAGCAGCACCGCAAGACTAGCGAGCACAGATACGCAGTATTTT | CASSTARLASTDTQYF
TRBJ2-6 | TRBV18 | . | . | TGTGCCAGCTCACCATTCCTTTCCGTCCTGACTTTC | CASSPFLSVLTF
TRBJ2-4 | TRBV7-9 | TRBD2 | . | TGTGCCAGCAGCATCGGGACTAGCTCGGGGGGTGTGTACTTC | CASSIGTSSGGVYF
TRBJ2-1 | TRBV11-2 | TRBD2 | . | TGTGCCAGCAGCTTAGAGGGACTAGCGGGGGGGCCCGGGCAGTTCTTC | CASSLEGLAGGPGQFF
TRBJ2-1 | TRBV7-3 | . | . | TGTGCCAGCAGCTTAAATCCCACAGGGACTGCGCTAGGGAATGAGCAGTTCTTC | CASSLNPTGTALGNEQFF
TRBJ2-3 | TRBV7-7 | . | once | TGTGCTAGCAGCGTCTCCGGGACCTACACAGATACGCAGTATTTT | CASSVSGTYTDTQYF
TRBJ2-1 | TRBV12-5 | . | . | TGTGCTAGTGCGGGGGTTCCCTACAATGAGCAGTTCTTC | CASAGVPYNEQFF
TRBJ1-6 | TRBV4-2 | . | few | TGTGCCAGCAGCCCGGACAGCAACTCACCCCTCCACTTT | CASSPDSNSPLHF
TRBJ1-1 | TRBV12-3/TRBV12-4 | TRBD1 | . | TGTGCCAGCAGTAGCCGGGACAGCACTGAAGCTTTCTTT | CASSSRDSTEAFF
TRBJ2-7 | TRBV6-5 | . | . | TGTGCCAGCAGGGGAGGGACAGGACTTTCCTACGAGCAGTACTTC | CASRGGTGLSYEQYF
TRBJ1-2 | TRBV12-3/TRBV12-4 | . | . | TGTGCCAGCGGGAGTCCTTTGGGTTATGGCTACACCTTC | CASGSPLGYGYTF
TRBJ1-2 | TRBV19 | . | . | TGTGCCAGTAGTAGTAGGGAAATTCAGAGTGGCTACACCTTC | CASSSREIQSGYTF
TRBJ1-6 | TRBV30 | . | . | TGTGCCTGGAGGGACAACAGGAGCTCCTATAATTCACCCCTCCACTTT | CAWRDNRSSYNSPLHF
TRBJ1-1 | TRBV19 | TRBD1 | . | TGTGCCAGTAGTATGGGACAGGGGAACACTGAAGCTTTCTTT | CASSMGQGNTEAFF